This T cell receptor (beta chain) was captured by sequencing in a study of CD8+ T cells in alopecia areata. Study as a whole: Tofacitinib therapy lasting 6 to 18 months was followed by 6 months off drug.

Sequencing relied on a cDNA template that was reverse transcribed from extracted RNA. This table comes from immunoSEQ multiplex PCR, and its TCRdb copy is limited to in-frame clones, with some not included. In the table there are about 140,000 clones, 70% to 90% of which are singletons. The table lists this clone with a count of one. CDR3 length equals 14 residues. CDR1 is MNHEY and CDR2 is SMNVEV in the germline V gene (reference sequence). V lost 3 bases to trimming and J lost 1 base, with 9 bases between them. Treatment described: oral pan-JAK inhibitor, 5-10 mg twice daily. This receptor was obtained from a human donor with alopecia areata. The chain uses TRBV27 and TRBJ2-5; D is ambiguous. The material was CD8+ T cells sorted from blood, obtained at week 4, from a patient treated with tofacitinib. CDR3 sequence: CASSLGLLQETQYF. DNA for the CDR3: TGTGCCAGCAGTTTGGGTCTCCTCCAAGAGACCCAGTACTTC.